This T cell receptor beta chain was captured in a study of T cells in localized non-small cell lung cancer. Study results and limitations: Out of the top 100 tumor clones, a median approximately 57 were seen in adjacent lung.

Only in-frame clones appear in the TCRdb table, and some are missing; sequencing was by immunoSEQ multiplex PCR. The data hold tens of thousands of clones, with 70% to 90% observed a single time. Of note for this clone: Its antigen is not known.

This TCR came from a man aged 35 to 69 with stage I squamous cell lung carcinoma. The sample was peripheral blood, taken before any cancer treatment.

The DNA of the CDR3 is TGTGCCAGCAGCCGGACCGGGACAGTGATCTACGAGCAGTACTTC. Translating gives CASSRTGTVIYEQYF. The J gene is TRBJ2-7, the V gene TRBV6-5; 7 bases are shared with TRBD1. CDR3 length: 15 residues. The trim removed 6 bases at V and 3 bases at J, leaving 11 bases unmatched. CDR1 and CDR2 from the germline V gene are MNHEY and SVGAGI.